One sample yielded the 21 T cell receptor beta chains listed below, sequenced in a study of cytomegalovirus exposure and HLA in healthy donors. Both 60 Vbeta primers and 13 Jbeta primers went into the PCR. Only in-frame clones appear in the TCRdb table, and some are missing; sequencing was by immunoSEQ multiplex PCR. The sample has 250,000 to 300,000 clones, roughly 86% seen once; the top ten hold 1.5% to 2.5%. Sequencing input: PBMCs. These receptors were obtained from a woman in her forties in good health and CMV-seropositive.

The sample holds one count of this clone. The chain links TRBV6-6 to TRBJ2-3, with D possibly being TRBD2 (6 bases). V dropped 0 bases and J dropped 1 base, with 11 bases sitting between them. The CDR3 covers 16 residues. Germline assignment: CDR1 MNHNY and CDR2 SVGAGI (reference sequence). CDR3 residues: CASSYSERVGTDTQYF. DNA for the CDR3: TGTGCCAGCAGTTACTCGGAGCGGGTCGGCACAGATACGCAGTATTTT.

The chain joins TRBV30 to TRBJ1-1, with 9 nucleotides matching TRBD1. The CDR3 sequence is 15 residues long. The germline gives CDR1 GTSNPN, CDR2 SVGIG (reference sequence). V lost 4 bases to trimming and J lost 4 bases; unmatched junction nucleotides: 10. In nucleotides, the CDR3 is TGTGCCTGGAACCCGGGGGACAGGGAGAGCACTGAAGCTTTCTTT. Its translation is CAWNPGDRESTEAFF.

This clone was detected only a few times. The V call is TRBV27, the J call TRBJ2-7; 7 bases fit TRBD2. J gave up 5 bases and V 5 bases, and 9 bases lay outside the gene matches. CDR3 length: 14 amino acids. The germline gives CDR1 MNHEY, CDR2 SMNVEV (reference sequence). CDR3 DNA sequence: TGTGCCAGCAGTCCGCTGGGAGGGCCAAACGAGCAGTACTTC. Translating gives CASSPLGGPNEQYF.

The rearrangement uses TRBV6-5 and TRBJ2-7; D unclear. The CDR3 covers 14 residues. V lost 4 bases and J 5 bases, leaving 15 bases between the germline ends. Per the germline V gene, CDR1 is MNHEY and CDR2 is SVGAGI. Here the CDR3 reads CASSSDSPPNEQYF. The DNA for the CDR3 is TGTGCCAGCAGTTCCGACTCCCCTCCCAACGAGCAGTACTTC.

The chain recombines TRBV29-1 with TRBJ1-1; a weak D match, TRBD1 (6 bases). CDR3 length equals 13 residues. V gave up 6 bases and J gave up 5 bases, with 16 bases separating them. From germline, CDR1 is SQVTM and CDR2 ANQGSEA. CDR3 DNA sequence: TGCAGCGTCTTAAAGGACAGAGTAACTGAAGCTTTCTTT. This codes for CSVLKDRVTEAFF.

The J gene is TRBJ2-1, the V gene TRBV2, with a possible D match to TRBD2 (6 bases). The CDR3 is 11 amino acids. The V end was cut by 9 bases, the J end by 12 bases, with 15 bases between. Per germline, CDR1 SNHLY and CDR2 FYNNEI. CDR3 protein: CASVSRESQFF. For the CDR3, the DNA is TGTGCCAGTGTGTCCCGGGAGTCGCAGTTCTTC.

The chain is built from TRBV28 and TRBJ1-5; no clear D gene. V dropped 0 bases and J dropped 7 bases, with 16 bases sitting between them. The germline V gene has CDR1 MDHEN and CDR2 SYDVKM. This CDR3 has 16 residues. Written as DNA, the CDR3 is TGTGCCAGCAGTTTATGGGGCGGGGTAAGAGGGCAGCCCCAGCATTTT. Its translation is CASSLWGGVRGQPQHF.

The J gene is TRBJ2-7, the V gene TRBV6-6; 7 bases match TRBD2. This CDR3 contains 14 residues. The junction had 8 bases not matched to a gene; V was cut back by 6 bases and J by 3 bases. Germline lookup yields CDR1 MNHNY and CDR2 SVGAGI (reference sequence). CDR3 sequence: CASSPPSGNYEQYF. The CDR3 nucleotides are TGTGCCAGCAGCCCCCCAAGCGGGAACTACGAGCAGTACTTC.

The rearrangement uses TRBV25-1 and TRBJ2-3; TRBD2 matches 7 bases. CDR3 size: 16 residues. The germline CDR1 and CDR2 sequences are MGHDK and SYGVNS. With 1 base clipped from V and 1 base from J, the junction kept 5 bases outside the gene matches. The CDR3 DNA follows: TGTGCCAGCAGTGAATTCGGAGGGAGGGGCACAGATACGCAGTATTTT. This gives the protein CASSEFGGRGTDTQYF.

In its sample, this clone was seen once. The chain combines TRBV10-3 with TRBJ2-2; TRBD2 might be the D (6 bases). Germline V gene data show CDR1 as ENHRY and CDR2 as SYGVKD. CDR3 length equals 15 residues. V lost 7 bases and J 1 base, leaving 13 bases between the germline ends. CDR3 coding DNA: TGTGCCATCAAGGTGGCGGGGCTGAACACCGGGGAGCTGTTTTTT. As protein: CAIKVAGLNTGELFF.

The chain uses TRBV2 and TRBJ1-4; TRBD1 agrees at 7 bases. This CDR3 has 15 residues. Germline assignment: CDR1 SNHLY and CDR2 FYNNEI. Trimming at V came to 3 bases and at J to 7 bases, leaving 8 bases not matched to a gene. The CDR3 loop is CASSDLGQVFEKLFF. In DNA, the CDR3 is TGTGCCAGCAGTGATTTAGGACAGGTATTTGAAAAACTGTTTTTT.

CDR3 nucleotide sequence: TGTGCCAGCAGGCTCCTAACTCGGGGCACAGATACGCAGTATTTT. Translated, it gives CASRLLTRGTDTQYF. The chain recombines TRBV6-5 with TRBJ2-3; D uncertain. The CDR3 runs to 15 residues. Germline values: CDR1 MNHEY, CDR2 SVGAGI. With 6 bases removed from V and 1 base from J, the gap between germline ends came to 14 bases.

DNA for the CDR3: TGTGCCAGCAGGGAGCAAGGAAATACCTACAATGAGCAGTTCTTC. Translating gives CASREQGNTYNEQFF. The chain couples TRBV5-4 to TRBJ2-1, with unresolved D. This CDR3 has 15 residues. V shed 5 bases and J shed 2 bases, with 14 bases lying between them. Germline V CDR1 and CDR2: SGHNT, YYREEE (reference sequence).

The chain employs TRBV27 and TRBJ2-7; D is perhaps TRBD2 (5 bases). V was shortened by 2 bases and J by 2 bases, with 10 bases between the two germline ends. Germline V gene data show CDR1 as MNHEY and CDR2 as SMNVEV (reference sequence). This CDR3 is built from 14 residues. The CDR3 nucleotides are TGTGCCAGCAGTTTAAGAGGGTCCGCCTACGAGCAGTACTTC. This translates into CASSLRGSAYEQYF.

The chain employs TRBV7-9 and TRBJ2-5; 9 bases map to TRBD1. Germline trimming cut 5 bases from V and 4 bases from J; bases unmatched to any gene: 5. Germline values: CDR1 SEHNR, CDR2 FQNEAQ (reference sequence). This CDR3 has 14 amino acids. CDR3 sequence reads: CASSKLQGAETQYF. DNA for the CDR3: TGTGCCAGCAGCAAATTACAGGGGGCAGAGACCCAGTACTTC. Combining the CDR3 with reference TRBV7-9 and TRBJ2-5 gives the whole variable domain DTGVSQNPRHKITKRGQNVTFRCDPISEHNRLYWYRQTLGQGPEFLTYFQNEAQLEKSRLLSDRFSAERPKGSFSTLEIQRTEQGDSAMYLCASSKLQGAETQYFGPGTRLLVL.

The chain carries TRBV5-1 and TRBJ1-1; 7 bases fit TRBD1. Looked up from germline, CDR1 is SGHRS and CDR2 is YFSETQ. The CDR3 runs 15 residues. With V trimmed by 1 base and J by 4 bases, 7 bases remained unmatched. The CDR3 region is CASSLIDRAGTEAFF. As DNA, the CDR3 is TGCGCCAGCAGCTTGATTGACAGGGCGGGCACTGAAGCTTTCTTT.

The chain uses TRBV25-1 and TRBJ2-1; 7 positions agree with TRBD2. V lost 3 bases and J lost 3; bases outside the gene matches: 8. Germline V gene lookup returns CDR1 MGHDK and CDR2 SYGVNS. The CDR3 runs 16 residues. The CDR3 nucleotides are TGTGCCAGCAGTGAGCCCCATGGGGGGGACTACAATGAGCAGTTCTTC. Its translation is CASSEPHGGDYNEQFF.

The rearrangement uses TRBV6-6 and TRBJ2-7; maybe TRBD2 (6 bases). The CDR3 is made up of 14 amino acids. V was pared by 10 bases and J by 3 bases, with 19 bases between. Germline V CDR1 and CDR2: MNHNY, SVGAGI (reference sequence). The CDR3 nucleotides read TGTGCCACAATCCCCGGGGCGGGGTACTACGAGCAGTACTTC. This sequence encodes CATIPGAGYYEQYF.

V usage is TRBV7-9 and J usage is TRBJ2-7; 8 positions agree with TRBD2. The CDR3 length is 14 residues. Germline CDR1 and CDR2: SEHNR and FQNEAQ (reference sequence). The ends lost 5 bases at V and 4 bases at J; junction bases unmatched: 7. Here the CDR3 reads CASSPSGSRYEQYF. CDR3 in DNA: TGTGCCAGCAGCCCCAGCGGGAGTCGATACGAGCAGTACTTC.

The gene calls are TRBV4-2 and TRBJ2-5; maybe TRBD2 (6 bases). This CDR3 spans 16 amino acids. Trimming stripped 0 bases from V and 4 bases from J, with 15 bases between. From germline, CDR1 is LGHNA and CDR2 YNFKEQ. The CDR3 sequence is CASSQEAGGAGETQYF. The CDR3 nucleotides are TGTGCCAGCAGCCAAGAGGCAGGCGGGGCGGGAGAGACCCAGTACTTC.

The chain is built from TRBV29-1 and TRBJ1-2; the D gene is possibly TRBD1 (5 bases). The CDR3 has 12 amino acids. V was clipped by 7 bases and J by 8 bases, with 17 bases between them. The germline V gene has CDR1 SQVTM and CDR2 ANQGSEA. The CDR3 loop is CSAARRGGGYTF. In DNA, the CDR3 is TGCAGCGCCGCACGAAGGGGTGGGGGCTACACCTTC.